This TCR beta chain was profiled in a study of blood T cells in healthy people across ages. Total RNA, at least 6 micrograms per sample, was extracted from PBMCs. Whole-study findings and limits: Relative to aged donors, long-lived donors carried more naive CD4+ cells and displayed higher diversity.

Between the trimmed V and J ends, which lost 4 bases and 4 bases, there was a span of 18 bases. In germline, CDR1 is SGHRS, CDR2 YFSETQ. The CDR3 sequence is 15 residues long. As for this clonotype: Its specificity is not known.

Then a second PCR, running roughly 7 to 11 cycles, was carried out with a sample-barcoded 5' primer and a J-beta primer mix. A template-switch adaptor containing 12 random nucleotides labeled each cDNA molecule. MiXCR was run by TCRdb on the 5' RACE reads, yielding one entry per CDR3 protein. The sample includes hundreds of thousands of distinct CDR3 sequences, roughly 56% of them seen just once. This receptor was identified in a man between 40 and 49 years old in good health. The chain combines TRBV5-1 with TRBJ2-7, with D tentatively TRBD1 or TRBD2 (8 bases each). Sequencing was done on a sample of blood. CDR3: CASSREGQGAYEQYF. CDR3 in DNA: TGCGCCAGCAGCCGGGAGGGGCAGGGGGCTTACGAGCAGTACTTC. The full variable domain, with the rest looked up from reference TRBV5-1 and TRBJ2-7, is KAGVTQTPRYLIKTRGQQVTLSCSPISGHRSVSWYQQTPGQGLQFLFEYFSETQRNKGNFPGRFSGRQFSNSRSEMNVSTLELGDSALYLCASSREGQGAYEQYFGPGTRLTVT.